This note documents a single T cell receptor (beta chain) sequence. Libraries were prepared by immunoSEQ multiplex PCR; TCRdb keeps only in-frame clonotypes and omits some of them. The sample yields around 180,000 clones, around 93% seen once. Germline V gene data show CDR1 as SGHTA and CDR2 as FQGNSA. The CDR3 spans 14 residues. V shed 1 base and J shed 7 bases, with 10 bases lying between them. This entry belongs to a study of T cell responses to AZD1222 COVID-19 vaccine. This sequence was found in an adult in good health. The chain recombines TRBV7-2 with TRBJ2-2; no clear D. Material: peripheral blood, obtained on day 0 of AZD1222 vaccination. The CDR3: CASSLGSSGGELFF. Written as DNA, the CDR3 is TGTGCCAGCAGCTTAGGGTCTAGTGGCGGGGAGCTGTTTTTT.